Sequencing of this T cell receptor (beta chain) was carried out in a study of T cells in women clearing cervical HPV infection (dated by TCRdb to 2016 to 2019). Looking at the study overall: The cases were 25 or so women with histologically confirmed HPV16-related CIN3 or worse, and 2 of these cases were invasive cancers. The 25 controls were women who cleared a single incident HPV16 infection within 12 months without developing precancer or cancer. Blood from cases was drawn at the visit where the lesion was first identified, while blood from controls was drawn once the infection was no longer detected. Among cases, blood sampling occurred a median of about 160 days after lesion detection, with an interquartile range of roughly 90 to 200 days. HLA typing was available for only a few women, so HLA type could not be excluded as a confounder. The exploratory proof-of-principle case-control study was nested within the Guanacaste HPV Natural History Study in Costa Rica and compared TCR repertoires across cervical HPV16 outcomes. Cases and controls were matched on year of sample collection and on age within five years. Cases had a median age of around 32 years and controls had a median age of around 40, with no significant differences in baseline characteristics. In the parent cohort, around 9,500 women aged 18 or older were enrolled in Guanacaste, Costa Rica, during about 1992 to 1994 and were followed for over six years. Five blinded duplicates per group were added as quality controls, so that 60 or so samples were obtained: 50 or so participants and approximately 10 replicates. Points the paper makes about the study in general: Because of the cross-sectional design, the study could not determine whether the associations came before infection or resulted from infection, and neither effector/memory subsets nor HPV-specific T cells were isolated. Because the number of T cells per sample was unknown, the richness differences could reflect varying T-cell content rather than repertoire biology. CIN3+ cases had significantly higher TCR repertoire richness than controls across sequencing depths, but evenness did not differ between the groups. Random forest classifiers combining richness and V gene abundances distinguished cases from controls with an estimated AUC of 0.83. Lower TRBV6-7 relative abundance was observed in cases than in controls (0.11% versus 0.16%; Bonferroni P = 0.0008).

Using the immunoSEQ assay, multiplex PCR amplified TCR beta CDR3 regions from an average of about 1,200 ng of genomic DNA per sample. Primer bias was corrected in the assay by using a complete synthetic TCR repertoire to establish an amplification baseline. The amplicons were sequenced on the Illumina platform. Per the original workflow: Error correction of the sequences involved clustering with frequency ratios plus a modified nearest-neighbor algorithm, after which the sequences were analyzed in the immunoSEQ Analyzer using IMGT gene definitions. At each rarefaction depth, TCR richness and evenness were averaged over 20 rarefaction repeats, and samples with fewer sequences than the depth were excluded. Wilcoxon rank sum tests with FDR correction were used to compare V, D and J gene relative abundances between the groups. For the blinded duplicates, the intraclass correlation was 90% to 97% for TCR richness and averaged around 81% across 66 gene segments. The clones in this table, taken by TCRdb from immuneACCESS, are in-frame only. Not every clone is retained; where verified, under half of the shortfall comes from an unresolved V gene, and the cause of the rest is unknown. Clone size and V and J calls were adopted from that table, with D and trimming inferred from the DNA. In this sample's table one finds about 31,000 clones. Of the sample, 2.5% to 3.5% is held by the ten largest clones.

The CDR3 spans 15 residues, from the cysteine through the phenylalanine. The DNA shown is the part of the CDR3 that was read: 36 bases, in frame from base 1. CDR1 and CDR2 (SGHRS, YFSETQ) derive from the germline V gene. Every participant had a single incident cervical HPV16 infection, and women with prevalent HPV16 infections were excluded. Cervical HPV DNA was detected with MY09/MY11 PCR, and genotyping was done by dot-blot hybridization. Approximately 16 mL of heparinized blood were centrifuged, and the buffy coat was split into aliquots, frozen at -30 degrees C, and then kept at -80 degrees C. QIAGEN kits were used to extract genomic DNA from the buffy coat specimens. Remarks on this clone: Its target antigen remains unknown. The read ends 3 residues early relative to the CDR3; the germline J gene fills the gap.

The sample was blood buffy coat. This sequence originates from a woman aged 18 to 75 with a cervical HPV16 infection that either progressed to CIN3+ or cleared (not recorded which). In this chain, TRBV5-1 is recombined with TRBJ2-2; the D gene is perhaps TRBD1, on 6 matching bases. The CDR3 sequence is CASSLGQGSNEKLFF. The sequenced part of the CDR3 DNA is TGCGCCAGCAGCTTGGGGCAGGGGTCTAATGAAAAG.